These T cell receptor beta chains were read from a single sample in a study of OX40 agonist ivuxolimab in advanced cancers. Repertoires were generated with immunoSEQ multiplex PCR, while TCRdb's copy carries only in-frame clones and drops some. The sample holds tens of thousands of clones, about nine tenths seen once. Sample: CD4+ or CD8+ T cells sorted from blood, taken in a trial of the OX40 agonist ivuxolimab. All receptors come from an adult with an advanced solid tumor such as melanoma, head and neck, liver or kidney cancer. The CDR3 runs from the conserved cysteine through the conserved F or W. D genes are given only for firm matches. Expanded clones are given a class, and other clones once, few, many or no size at all.

CDR3 length,J gene,V gene,D gene,clone size,CDR3 protein,CDR3 DNA
13,TRBJ1-3,TRBV15,NA,NA,CATRSGSGNTIYF,TGTGCCACCAGATCAGGGTCCGGAAACACCATATATTTT
15,TRBJ1-2,TRBV5-6,TRBD1,NA,CASSSLDREPYGYTF,TGTGCCAGCAGCTCCCTGGACAGGGAGCCCTATGGCTACACCTTC
18,TRBJ2-1,TRBV19,TRBD2,once,CASKSGLAGGPRYNEQFF,TGTGCCAGTAAAAGTGGGCTAGCGGGAGGGCCTCGGTACAATGAGCAGTTCTTC
12,TRBJ2-3,TRBV5-1,NA,NA,CASSLDADTQYF,TGCGCCAGCAGCTTGGACGCAGATACGCAGTATTTT
14,TRBJ2-2,TRBV5-4,NA,NA,CASSRHTVTGELFF,TGTGCCAGCAGCCGACATACTGTTACCGGGGAGCTGTTTTTT
15,TRBJ2-3,TRBV9,TRBD1,once,CASSFRQGYTDTQYF,TGTGCCAGCAGCTTCCGACAGGGATACACAGATACGCAGTATTTT
16,TRBJ2-5,TRBV5-1,TRBD2,NA,CASSLALAVDRKTQYF,TGCGCCAGCAGCTTGGCCCTAGCGGTTGACAGAAAGACCCAGTACTTC
15,TRBJ2-7,TRBV11-1,TRBD2,NA,CASSLGTSGTYEQYF,TGTGCCAGCAGCTTGGGGACTAGCGGGACCTACGAGCAGTACTTC
16,TRBJ2-7,TRBV5-6,NA,once,CASSVYRVQSSYEQYF,TGTGCCAGCAGCGTGTACAGGGTTCAGAGCTCCTACGAGCAGTACTTC
13,TRBJ2-5,TRBV18,NA,NA,CASAIRNQETQYF,TGTGCCAGCGCTATCAGGAACCAAGAGACCCAGTACTTC
14,TRBJ2-3,TRBV5-1,NA,once,CASSLMSGTDTQYF,TGCGCCAGCAGCTTGATGAGCGGGACAGATACGCAGTATTTT
14,TRBJ2-3,TRBV5-1,NA,NA,CASSFRELSDTQYF,TGCGCCAGCAGCTTTCGGGAACTTTCAGATACGCAGTATTTT
15,TRBJ2-3,TRBV28,TRBD2,NA,CASRLAGTSTDTQYF,TGTGCCAGCCGACTAGCGGGAACTAGCACAGATACGCAGTATTTT
16,TRBJ2-7,TRBV28,TRBD2,NA,CASSSPQAGELYEQYF,TGTGCCAGCAGTTCTCCCCAAGCGGGAGAATTATACGAGCAGTACTTC
13,TRBJ2-3,TRBV15,NA,NA,CATSKTTTDTQYF,TGTGCCACCAGCAAGACGACCACAGATACGCAGTATTTT
16,TRBJ2-5,TRBV19,TRBD1,NA,CASSPPTGGLVETQYF,TGTGCCAGTAGTCCACCGACAGGGGGCTTGGTAGAGACCCAGTACTTC
14,TRBJ1-2,TRBV11-2,NA,few,CASSFGRGVYGYTF,TGTGCCAGCAGCTTCGGCAGGGGAGTCTATGGCTACACCTTC
11,TRBJ2-7,TRBV11-2,NA,NA,CASSHRGEQYF,TGTGCCAGCAGTCACCGGGGAGAGCAGTACTTC
12,TRBJ2-7,TRBV5-1,NA,NA,CASTDTTYEQYF,TGCGCCAGCACGGACACCACCTACGAGCAGTACTTC
14,TRBJ1-2,TRBV19,TRBD1,NA,CASLRGTGALGYTF,TGTGCCAGCCTCCGAGGGACAGGGGCGCTCGGCTACACCTTC
15,TRBJ2-7,TRBV4-1,TRBD1,NA,CASSQRQGAQNEQYF,TGCGCCAGCAGCCAGCGACAGGGGGCGCAAAACGAGCAGTACTTC
15,TRBJ1-1,TRBV6-5,TRBD1,NA,CASSTRTGMNTEAFF,TGTGCCAGCAGTACCAGGACAGGGATGAACACTGAAGCTTTCTTT
13,TRBJ1-4,TRBV19,NA,NA,CASSSGAGEKLFF,TGTGCCAGTTCCTCAGGGGCTGGGGAAAAACTGTTTTTT
15,TRBJ2-1,TRBV27,TRBD2,once,CASSLRTSGNNEQFF,TGTGCCAGCAGTTTACGGACTAGCGGGAATAATGAGCAGTTCTTC
14,TRBJ1-2,TRBV2,TRBD1,NA,CASSGDRLLTGYTF,TGTGCCAGCAGTGGGGACAGGCTACTTACAGGCTACACCTTC
16,TRBJ2-3,TRBV5-5,NA,NA,CASTDAQGTSTDTQYF,TGTGCCAGCACCGACGCACAGGGGACTAGCACAGATACGCAGTATTTT
13,TRBJ2-5,TRBV7-9,NA,NA,CASSLGLQETQYF,TGTGCCAGCAGCTTAGGACTCCAAGAGACCCAGTACTTC
14,TRBJ1-4,TRBV6-1,NA,NA,CASVDSATNEKLFF,TGTGCCAGTGTCGACAGTGCAACTAATGAAAAACTGTTTTTT
14,TRBJ2-3,TRBV5-1,TRBD1,NA,CASSSGTATDTQYF,TGCGCCAGCAGCTCCGGGACAGCCACAGATACGCAGTATTTT
18,TRBJ1-5,TRBV6-1,TRBD1,NA,CASSEDHSGTASNQPQHF,TGTGCCAGCAGTGAAGATCACTCTGGGACAGCGAGCAATCAGCCCCAGCATTTT
12,TRBJ2-7,TRBV28,TRBD2,NA,CATTSGIYEQYF,TGTGCCACGACGAGCGGGATCTACGAGCAGTACTTC
16,TRBJ2-1,TRBV7-3,TRBD2,NA,CASSPGSASGRNEQFF,TGTGCCAGCAGCCCCGGATCGGCTAGCGGGAGGAATGAGCAGTTCTTC
13,TRBJ1-1,TRBV28,NA,NA,CASRQAGATEAFF,TGTGCCAGCAGACAAGCGGGGGCCACTGAAGCTTTCTTT
15,TRBJ2-1,TRBV18,TRBD2,NA,CASSTTSGGDNEQFF,TGTGCCAGCTCCACGACTAGCGGGGGGGATAATGAGCAGTTCTTC
18,TRBJ2-2,TRBV9,TRBD2,few,CASSVGLAETPGTGELFF,TGTGCCAGCAGCGTAGGACTAGCGGAGACCCCCGGCACCGGGGAGCTGTTTTTT
14,TRBJ2-7,TRBV15,NA,NA,CATSRAGTSYEQYF,TGTGCCACCAGCAGAGCTGGGACCTCCTACGAGCAGTACTTC
13,TRBJ2-7,TRBV7-9,TRBD2,NA,CASSATGGYEQYF,TGTGCCAGCAGCGCTACGGGGGGCTACGAGCAGTACTTC
14,TRBJ2-7,TRBV6-1,TRBD2,NA,CASNLLAGENEQYF,TGTGCCAGCAATTTACTAGCGGGAGAGAACGAGCAGTACTTC
15,TRBJ2-4,TRBV5-4,TRBD1,NA,CASSFRTGDGNIQYF,TGTGCCAGCAGCTTTAGGACAGGGGACGGGAACATTCAGTACTTC
14,TRBJ1-2,TRBV13,TRBD1,NA,CASRERQGRYGYTF,TGTGCCAGCAGGGAAAGACAGGGACGCTATGGCTACACCTTC
15,TRBJ2-7,TRBV7-9,NA,NA,CASSLGGRSQYEQYF,TGTGCCAGCAGCTTAGGAGGGAGGTCTCAGTACGAGCAGTACTTC
13,TRBJ2-2,TRBV7-3,NA,NA,CASSLGAGGELFF,TGTGCCAGCAGCTTGGGAGCAGGCGGGGAGCTGTTTTTT
14,TRBJ2-2,TRBV2,NA,NA,CASTMELLTGELFF,TGTGCCAGCACGATGGAACTACTAACCGGGGAGCTGTTTTTT
13,TRBJ1-2,TRBV6-5,NA,NA,CASSPSTNYGYTF,TGTGCCAGCAGCCCTAGTACTAACTATGGCTACACCTTC
15,TRBJ2-7,TRBV5-5,TRBD2,NA,CASSYRLAGAREQYF,TGTGCCAGCAGCTACCGACTAGCGGGAGCGAGAGAGCAGTACTTC
14,TRBJ2-7,TRBV28,NA,NA,CASSSPHVSYEQYF,TGTGCCAGCAGTTCGCCCCATGTGTCATACGAGCAGTACTTC